The sequence of this TCR beta chain was determined in a study of Ad26.COV2.S vaccination and SARS-CoV-2 variants. This clone came up once. Sample treatment: around 19 received Ad26.COV2.S at low or high dose, single or two shots; 5 received placebo; per-sample allocation not given. Specimen acquisition occurred on day 63 following the initial vaccine or placebo injection. It was an adult aged 18-55 years in Boston who was the donor. Germline CDR1 and CDR2: SEHNR and FQNEAQ (reference sequence). V gave up 1 base and J gave up 2 bases; unmatched junction bases: 10. The CDR3 is made up of 18 amino acids. Method: immunoSEQ multiplex PCR; TCRdb's copy keeps in-frame clones and lacks some. The sample records over 400,000 clones, less than 95% being singletons.

The sequence derives from a person between 18 and 60 years old who received the Ad26.COV2.S COVID-19 vaccine or a placebo. Sequenced here: peripheral blood, sampled in a trial of Ad26.COV2.S vaccine versus placebo. The genes are TRBV7-9 and TRBJ2-4, with 8 bases matching TRBD2. CDR3 in amino acids: CASSLVSPSGRTKNIQYF. The CDR3, as DNA: TGTGCCAGCAGCTTAGTCTCCCCCAGCGGGAGAACCAAAAACATTCAGTACTTC.